The 9 T cell receptor beta chains reported below all come from one sample, sequenced in a study of T cell changes during pregnancy in multiple sclerosis (dated by TCRdb to between 2018 and 2020). The method was the immunoSEQ multiplex PCR assay. TCRdb limited this immuneACCESS table to in-frame rearrangements with V and J called. A share of clones is missing; checked studies link under half to unresolved V genes, and the rest is unexplained. Within this sample are some 50,000 clones, with 85% to 95% of them counted one time only. The top ten clones comprise 0.75% to 1% of the sample. The material was peripheral blood, obtained after pregnancy. The receptors derive from a female donor with multiple sclerosis, enrolled in a pregnancy study.

The chain carries TRBV29-1 and TRBJ1-2, with D unclear. CDR1 SQVTM and CDR2 ANQGSEA come from the germline V gene. Trimming removed 3 bases from V and 6 bases from J, with 5 bases in between. The CDR3 has 10 amino acids. In nucleotides, the CDR3 is TGCAGCGTTGATTCCGATGGCTACACCTTC. Its protein is CSVDSDGYTF.

This chain connects TRBV30 to TRBJ2-7; D is ambiguous. Looked up from germline, CDR1 is GTSNPN and CDR2 is SVGIG (reference sequence). The CDR3 has 13 residues. V shed 0 bases and J shed 3 bases, with 9 bases lying between them. CDR3 loop: CAWSVMASYEQYF. DNA for the CDR3: TGTGCCTGGAGTGTAATGGCCAGCTACGAGCAGTACTTC.

The CDR3 bases are TGTGCCAGCAGCTTCCGCGGTTGGGGCACAGATACGCAGTATTTT. Translated: CASSFRGWGTDTQYF. The chain has TRBV9 and TRBJ2-3; D is uncertain. From germline, CDR1 is SGDLS and CDR2 YYNGEE. The CDR3 is 15 residues long. V lost 4 bases and J lost 1, with 13 bases in between.

This clone appeared once. This chain links TRBV7-9 with TRBJ2-2; 8 nucleotides agree with TRBD1. V trimming: 4 bases; J trimming: 6 bases; junction bases outside the gene matches: 4. Germline V gene data show CDR1 as SEHNR and CDR2 as FQNEAQ (reference sequence). There are 14 residues in the CDR3. The CDR3 sequence: CASSSRDRPGELFF. As DNA, the CDR3 is TGTGCCAGCAGCTCGCGGGACAGGCCCGGGGAGCTGTTTTTT.

The gene calls are TRBV5-1 and TRBJ1-4; D is perhaps TRBD1 (6 bases). Germline values: CDR1 SGHRS, CDR2 YFSETQ. This CDR3 has 16 amino acids. V lost 4 bases and J lost 7, with 20 bases in between. The CDR3 protein is CASSPGGAGVGEKLFF. The DNA of the CDR3 is TGCGCCAGCAGCCCGGGGGGGGCAGGGGTTGGTGAAAAACTGTTTTTT.

V gene TRBV18 combines with J gene TRBJ1-1; tentatively, D is TRBD1 (5 bases). The V and J ends lost 1 base and 0 bases respectively, with 12 bases between them. The CDR3 is made up of 16 amino acids. CDR1 and CDR2 from the germline V gene are KGHSH and LQKENI. This CDR3 reads CASSPQQGAVNTEAFF. CDR3 bases: TGTGCCAGCTCACCACAGCAAGGGGCCGTGAACACTGAAGCTTTCTTT.

V and J are TRBV4-1 and TRBJ2-1; the match to TRBD2 covers 15 bases. J gave up 7 bases and V 0 bases, and 4 bases lay outside the gene matches. This CDR3 is 17 amino acids long. Germline lookup yields CDR1 MGHRA and CDR2 YSYEKL. CDR3 in amino acids: CASSQEGTSGGWNEQFF. The CDR3 DNA reads TGCGCCAGCAGCCAAGAGGGGACTAGCGGGGGGTGGAATGAGCAGTTCTTC.

To note about this clone: One end of the junction does not line up with germline, which may come from a read error. The gene calls are TRBV19 and TRBJ2-5; the match to TRBD2 covers 11 bases. The CDR3 covers 14 residues. CDR1 is LNHDA and CDR2 is SQIVND in the germline V gene (reference sequence). CDR3 nucleotides: TGTGCCAGTAGGATAGCGGGGGGGCCGGGGACCCAGTACTTC. Translation gives CASRIAGGPGTQYF.

The chain links TRBV7-2 to TRBJ1-5; 9 bases agree with TRBD1. Trimming cost V 5 bases and J 6 bases; bases outside gene matches: 8. This CDR3 is 15 amino acids long. Germline loops: CDR1 SGHTA, CDR2 FQGNSA. CDR3 amino acids: CASSPGQGRGQPQHF. The CDR3 coding sequence is TGTGCCAGCAGCCCGGGACAGGGTAGAGGTCAGCCCCAGCATTTT.